These 5 T cell receptor beta chains were all obtained from the same sample, sequenced in a study of T cell responses to AZD1222 COVID-19 vaccine (dated by TCRdb to the early 2020s). The library relied on the immunoSEQ multiplex PCR assay. Here the immuneACCESS table is served through TCRdb, limited to in-frame sequences with V and J called. Missing clones are a known gap in these copies; in checked studies unresolved V genes cover under half, and the rest lacks a known reason. The sample table holds about 120,000 clones, of which 90% to 95% were seen once. Together, the top ten hold 4% to 6% of the sample. Taken with the paper, the label for time point translates to: about 28 days (+/-7) after the second vaccine dose. Sequenced material: peripheral blood, taken 28 days after the second AZD1222 dose. The origin of the receptors is an adult who received the AZD1222 COVID-19 vaccine.

The chain uses TRBV7-6 and TRBJ1-5; D is possibly TRBD1 (6 bases). This CDR3 is built from 15 residues. Germline V lookup: CDR1 SGHVS, CDR2 FNYEAQ. V lost 0 bases and J 3 bases, leaving 9 bases between the germline ends. The CDR3 loop is CASSLASGANQPQHF. The CDR3, as DNA: TGTGCCAGCAGCTTAGCCTCAGGGGCCAATCAGCCCCAGCATTTT.

This clone is a singleton in its sample. V and J are TRBV4-1 and TRBJ2-7; TRBD1 or TRBD2 may be the D gene (5 bases each). The V gene lost 0 bases and the J gene lost 6 bases, with 15 bases spanning the gap. This CDR3 has 15 residues. Germline CDR1 is MGHRA and CDR2 is YSYEKL. CDR3 loop: CASSQDRDGLAEQYF. The DNA for the CDR3 is TGCGCCAGCAGCCAAGATCGGGACGGTTTAGCCGAGCAGTACTTC.

V gene TRBV19 combines with J gene TRBJ2-7, with 7 bases aligning to TRBD1. Germline CDR1 LNHDA, CDR2 SQIVND (reference sequence). The J segment lost 6 bases and the V segment lost 6 bases, leaving 11 bases of the junction unmatched. The CDR3 runs to 14 residues. The CDR3 coding sequence is TGTGCCAGTAGGGTCCGACAGGGTGGGGTCGAGCAGTACTTC. It is translated as CASRVRQGGVEQYF.

The chain has TRBV9 and TRBJ1-1; D is ambiguous. CDR1 is SGDLS and CDR2 is YYNGEE in the germline V gene. The ends were cut back, 4 bases at V and 3 bases at J, with 13 bases in the middle. CDR3 length: 14 amino acids. CDR3 bases: TGTGCCAGCAGCCCGACCATAACAGACACTGAAGCTTTCTTT. This codes for CASSPTITDTEAFF.

A remark on this clone: In the same sample, other DNA sequences code for this CDR3. The CDR3 DNA sequence: TGTGCCAGTAGTATGGGTGGAGACTATGGCTACACCTTC. Encoded protein: CASSMGGDYGYTF. The gene calls are TRBV19 and TRBJ1-2, with D hard to call. The CDR3 sequence is 13 residues long. The ends were cut back, 3 bases at V and 3 bases at J, with 8 bases in the middle. Germline values: CDR1 LNHDA, CDR2 SQIVND (reference sequence).